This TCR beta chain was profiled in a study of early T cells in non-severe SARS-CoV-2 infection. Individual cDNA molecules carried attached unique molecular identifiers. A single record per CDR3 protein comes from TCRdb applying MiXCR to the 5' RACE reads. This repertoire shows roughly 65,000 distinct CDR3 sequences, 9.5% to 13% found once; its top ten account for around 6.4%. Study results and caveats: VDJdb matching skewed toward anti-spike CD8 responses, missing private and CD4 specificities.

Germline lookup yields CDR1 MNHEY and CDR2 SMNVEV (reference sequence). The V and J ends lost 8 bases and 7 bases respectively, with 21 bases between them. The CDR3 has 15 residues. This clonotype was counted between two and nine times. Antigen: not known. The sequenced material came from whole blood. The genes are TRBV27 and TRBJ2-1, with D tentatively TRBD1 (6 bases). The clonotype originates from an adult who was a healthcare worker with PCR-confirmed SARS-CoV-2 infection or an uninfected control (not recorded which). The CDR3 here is CASGDYGQYENEQFF. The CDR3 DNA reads TGTGCCAGCGGGGATTATGGACAGTATGAGAATGAGCAGTTCTTC.